This T cell receptor (beta chain) was captured in a study of blood T cell repertoires in COVID-19. As for the study in general: T cells, B-cell-depleted T cells, or PBMCs supplied cDNA or gDNA.

The CDR3 loop spans 13 amino acids. The V end was cut by 7 bases, the J end by 4 bases, with 13 bases between. The germline V gene encodes CDR1 MNHEY and CDR2 SMNVEV (reference sequence). Generated by immunoSEQ multiplex PCR, the TCRdb table keeps only in-frame clones and is missing some. This table holds hundreds of thousands of clones, around 89% found once. The receptor's source is a woman in her 30s with COVID-19, enrolled during active disease. This chain connects TRBV27 to TRBJ1-2; tentatively, D is TRBD1 (6 bases). Sequenced sample: peripheral blood. The CDR3 here is CASTTTGTYGYTF. CDR3 coding DNA: TGTGCCAGCACAACAACAGGGACCTATGGCTACACCTTC.